One and the same sample provided the 25 T cell receptor beta chains below, sequenced in a study of T cell responses to AZD1222 COVID-19 vaccine. The data were produced by immunoSEQ multiplex PCR, yet TCRdb's version contains in-frame clones alone and is incomplete. The top ten hold more than 0.8% of the sample, which has 110,000 to 150,000 clones, 93% seen once. The sample here was peripheral blood, taken on day 0 of MenACWY control vaccination. The receptors come from an adult in good health.

This chain links TRBV6-5 with TRBJ2-7; TRBD1 might be the D (6 bases). Per the germline V gene, CDR1 is MNHEY and CDR2 is SVGAGI. V was shortened by 4 bases and J by 4 bases, with 8 bases between the two germline ends. The length of the CDR3 is 12 residues. CDR3 DNA sequence: TGTGCCAGCAGTTCAGACAGGTACGAGCAGTACTTC. Its translation is CASSSDRYEQYF.

V usage is TRBV7-2 and J usage is TRBJ1-5; unclear D gene. CDR1 is SGHTA, CDR2 FQGNSA, per germline. Deletions cut 4 bases from V and 0 bases from J, with 7 bases between. The CDR3 extends over 14 amino acids. CDR3: CASSWTGSNQPQHF. CDR3 DNA sequence: TGTGCCAGCAGCTGGACGGGTAGCAATCAGCCCCAGCATTTT. The full variable domain, its missing parts supplied by reference TRBV7-2 and TRBJ1-5, is GAGVSQSPSNKVTEKGKDVELRCDPISGHTALYWYRQSLGQGLEFLIYFQGNSAPDKSGLPSDRFSAERTGGSVSTLTIQRTQQEDSAVYLCASSWTGSNQPQHFGDGTRLSIL.

This chain joins TRBV7-9 and TRBJ1-5; 8 bases line up with TRBD1. The CDR3 totals 17 residues. CDR1 SEHNR and CDR2 FQNEAQ come from the germline V gene (reference sequence). V shed 4 bases and J 1 base; nucleotides not matched to a gene: 9. This CDR3 is CASSSSVGQGSNQPQHF. CDR3 sequence (DNA): TGTGCCAGCAGCTCCTCGGTCGGACAGGGAAGCAATCAGCCCCAGCATTTT.

This clone was picked up one time. The chain uses TRBV5-1 and TRBJ2-1; D is unresolved. V lost 5 bases, J lost 9 bases, and 18 bases lay in between. The CDR3 is made up of 14 amino acids. Per the germline V gene, CDR1 is SGHRS and CDR2 is YFSETQ. The CDR3 reads CASSQDVSGGEQFF. Here the CDR3 DNA reads TGCGCCAGCAGTCAAGACGTCAGTGGCGGTGAGCAGTTCTTC.

A note on this clone: In the same sample, other DNA sequences code for this CDR3. The chain uses TRBV18 and TRBJ2-6; the D is unclear. The germline V gene has CDR1 KGHSH and CDR2 LQKENI. The V gene lost 1 base and the J gene lost 1 base, with 2 bases spanning the gap. CDR3 length: 14 residues. The CDR3 spells CASSPQSGANVLTF. The CDR3 DNA reads as TGTGCCAGCTCACCACAATCTGGGGCCAACGTCCTGACTTTC.

The V call is TRBV5-1, the J call TRBJ1-6, with a possible D match to TRBD1 (5 bases). V was shortened by 9 bases and J by 0 bases, with 10 bases between the two germline ends. The CDR3 is made up of 14 amino acids. Germline CDR1 SGHRS, CDR2 YFSETQ. CDR3 in amino acids: CATHRSSYNSPLHF. CDR3 nucleotides: TGCGCCACCCACAGGAGCTCCTATAATTCACCCCTCCACTTT. Supplemented by reference TRBV5-1 and TRBJ1-6, the full variable domain reads KAGVTQTPRYLIKTRGQQVTLSCSPISGHRSVSWYQQTPGQGLQFLFEYFSETQRNKGNFPGRFSGRQFSNSRSEMNVSTLELGDSALYLCATHRSSYNSPLHFGNGTRLTVT.

CDR3 protein: CASNLRDTEAFF. The CDR3 region has the DNA TGTGCCAGCAACCTCAGAGACACTGAAGCTTTCTTT. The chain carries TRBV2 and TRBJ1-1; no clear D gene. The germline V and J ends were trimmed by 7 bases and 3 bases, with 9 bases remaining between them. CDR1 is SNHLY and CDR2 is FYNNEI in the germline V gene. The CDR3 is 12 amino acids.

This clone showed up just once. The chain recombines TRBV6-6 with TRBJ1-2, with unresolved D. The CDR3 runs to 13 residues. CDR1 and CDR2 (germline): MNHNY, SVGAGI (reference sequence). The germline V and J ends were trimmed by 3 bases and 4 bases, with 9 bases remaining between them. CDR3 protein: CASSYQEGYGYTF. The CDR3 nucleotides are TGTGCCAGCAGTTATCAAGAGGGCTATGGCTACACCTTC.

The chain links TRBV30 to TRBJ2-7; D is ambiguous. V was cut by 4 bases and J by 4 bases, with 11 bases left in between. Germline V gives CDR1 GTSNPN, CDR2 SVGIG (reference sequence). This CDR3 region has 12 residues. The CDR3 nucleotides are TGTGCCTGGATGGCAGGAGAATACGAGCAGTACTTC. Translated: CAWMAGEYEQYF. Filled out from reference TRBV30 and TRBJ2-7, the complete variable domain reads SQTIHQWPATLVQPVGSPLSLECTVEGTSNPNLYWYRQAAGRGLQLLFYSVGIGQISSEVPQNLSASRPQDRQFILSSKKLLLSDSGFYLCAWMAGEYEQYFGPGTRLTVT.

CDR3 amino acids: CASSFENEKLFF. The DNA for the CDR3 is TGCGCCAGCAGCTTCGAAAATGAAAAACTGTTTTTT. The chain has TRBV5-1 and TRBJ1-4; D is undetermined. This CDR3 is 12 amino acids long. Germline lookup yields CDR1 SGHRS and CDR2 YFSETQ. Trimming pared 2 bases from V and 5 bases from J, leaving 4 bases between.

CDR3 coding DNA: TGTGCCAGCAGTGATTTGGGGGTCGGGGATCAGCCCCAGCATTTT. It is translated as CASSDLGVGDQPQHF. The chain combines TRBV6-1 with TRBJ1-5, with D tentatively TRBD1 (5 bases). This CDR3 has 15 amino acids. Germline V gene data show CDR1 as MNHNS and CDR2 as SASEGT. Between the trimmed V and J ends, which lost 3 bases and 5 bases, there was a span of 14 bases.

As DNA, the CDR3 is TGTGCCAGCAGGCCAGGGGGCCGTTATAATTCACCCCTCCACTTT. This encodes CASRPGGRYNSPLHF. This chain joins TRBV7-2 and TRBJ1-6; 8 nucleotides match TRBD1. J was trimmed by 4 bases and V by 6 bases; bases with no gene match: 5. The CDR3 sequence is 15 residues long. In germline, CDR1 is SGHTA, CDR2 FQGNSA. Filled out from reference TRBV7-2 and TRBJ1-6, the complete variable domain reads GAGVSQSPSNKVTEKGKDVELRCDPISGHTALYWYRQSLGQGLEFLIYFQGNSAPDKSGLPSDRFSAERTGGSVSTLTIQRTQQEDSAVYLCASRPGGRYNSPLHFGNGTRLTVT.

The chain is built from TRBV2 and TRBJ1-2; TRBD1 aligns across 7 bases. Trimming removed 9 bases from V and 4 bases from J; junction bases left unmatched: 11. CDR3 length: 14 amino acids. Germline CDR1 reads SNHLY; CDR2 reads FYNNEI. The CDR3 here is CASGRQGNTYGYTF. The CDR3, as DNA: TGTGCCAGTGGAAGACAGGGAAACACCTATGGCTACACCTTC.

The CDR3 DNA is TGTGCCAGCAGGCGGACAGAAAACACTGAAGCTTTCTTT. It encodes CASRRTENTEAFF. This chain links TRBV12-3 or TRBV12-4 with TRBJ1-1; possible D gene TRBD1, 6 bases. The CDR3 spans 13 residues. Trimming removed 6 bases at V and 2 bases at J, with 10 bases between.

J is TRBJ1-1 and V is TRBV12-3 or TRBV12-4, with a possible D match to TRBD1 (5 bases). CDR3 size: 13 residues. Trimming removed 8 bases at V and 7 bases at J, with 17 bases between. The CDR3: CASGGGPTDEAFF. The CDR3 DNA reads TGTGCCAGCGGGGGGGGACCGACGGATGAAGCTTTCTTT.

This clone appeared a few times. The rearrangement uses TRBV7-3 and TRBJ2-1, with TRBD2 matching over 7 bases. V lost 5 bases and J lost 5; bases outside the gene matches: 9. This CDR3 is 15 amino acids long. Per germline, CDR1 SGHTA and CDR2 FQGTGA. In nucleotides, the CDR3 is TGTGCCAGCAGCCCCCAGGGCGGGGGTAACAATGAGCAGTTCTTC. Its translation is CASSPQGGGNNEQFF. Filled out from reference TRBV7-3 and TRBJ2-1, the complete variable domain reads GAGVSQTPSNKVTEKGKYVELRCDPISGHTALYWYRQSLGQGPEFLIYFQGTGAADDSGLPNDRFFAVRPEGSVSTLKIQRTERGDSAVYLCASSPQGGGNNEQFFGPGTRLTVL.

This clone has just one count. The chain joins TRBV9 to TRBJ1-5; 11 nucleotides line up with TRBD1. V gave up 4 bases and J gave up 6 bases; unmatched junction bases: 3. This CDR3 is built from 14 residues. Per the germline V gene, CDR1 is SGDLS and CDR2 is YYNGEE. CDR3 amino acids: CASSRDRGVQPQHF. The CDR3 DNA reads as TGTGCCAGCAGCCGGGACAGGGGGGTTCAGCCCCAGCATTTT.

This clone has only a few counts. V gene TRBV6-2 or TRBV6-3 combines with J gene TRBJ2-7; TRBD1 agrees at 7 bases. This CDR3 has 14 residues. Germline CDR1 is MNHEY and CDR2 is SVGEGT. After removal of 4 bases from V and 0 bases from J, the junction contained 3 bases not matched to a gene. The CDR3 nucleotides read TGTGCCAGCAGTTTGGGGGACAGCTCCTACGAGCAGTACTTC. Its protein product is CASSLGDSSYEQYF.

The chain has TRBV7-2 and TRBJ2-7; TRBD1 aligns across 11 bases. The CDR3 runs 16 residues. Trimming at V came to 5 bases and at J to 4 bases, leaving 10 bases not matched to a gene. Germline values: CDR1 SGHTA, CDR2 FQGNSA. The chain's CDR3 is CASSLRTGGFTYEQYF. In DNA, the CDR3 is TGTGCCAGCAGCCTCCGGACAGGGGGCTTCACTTACGAGCAGTACTTC.

This chain connects TRBV4-3 to TRBJ1-1; D call uncertain. Germline V gene sequence: CDR1 LGHNA, CDR2 YSLEER. V lost 0 bases and J 5 bases, leaving 16 bases between the germline ends. The CDR3 length is 16 residues. Written as DNA, the CDR3 is TGCGCCAGCAGCCAAGATTGGGTCAGTGGATGGACTGAAGCTTTCTTT. Protein: CASSQDWVSGWTEAFF.

The V gene is TRBV7-6, the J gene TRBJ1-1; possible D gene TRBD1, 5 bases. Trimming stripped 5 bases from V and 3 bases from J, with 13 bases between. This CDR3 is 14 amino acids long. CDR1 is SGHVS, CDR2 FNYEAQ, per germline. The CDR3 DNA follows: TGTGCCAGCAGCCCCGGGACTCTTTACACTGAAGCTTTCTTT. Residues: CASSPGTLYTEAFF.

V gene TRBV6-5 combines with J gene TRBJ1-4, with D perhaps TRBD1 (5 bases). The CDR3 length is 14 residues. V was trimmed by 4 bases and J by 14 bases, leaving 20 bases between them. Germline assignment: CDR1 MNHEY and CDR2 SVGAGI. DNA for the CDR3: TGTGCCAGCAGTTCCGGGACGGGTACAATAAGGCTGTTTTTT. This gives the protein CASSSGTGTIRLFF.

V is TRBV9 and J is TRBJ1-6; 8 bases match TRBD1. Germline V CDR1 and CDR2: SGDLS, YYNGEE. The ends lost 0 bases at V and 9 bases at J; junction bases unmatched: 2. This CDR3 has 14 residues. Here the CDR3 DNA reads TGTGCCAGCAGCGTAGCTACAGGGGGTTCACCCCTCCACTTT. As protein: CASSVATGGSPLHF.

The chain uses TRBV4-2 and TRBJ1-1; D unclear. Trimming pared 0 bases from V and 0 bases from J, leaving 8 bases between. The CDR3 is made up of 15 amino acids. CDR1 is LGHNA and CDR2 is YNFKEQ in the germline V gene. CDR3 in amino acids: CASSQDLGLNTEAFF. The CDR3 nucleotides read TGTGCCAGCAGCCAAGACCTGGGTTTGAACACTGAAGCTTTCTTT.

The V and J genes are TRBV28 and TRBJ2-7, with 10 bases matching TRBD2. Germline trimming cut 4 bases from V and 3 bases from J; bases unmatched to any gene: 15. The germline V gene encodes CDR1 MDHEN and CDR2 SYDVKM. This CDR3 has 18 amino acids. The CDR3 here is CASSSGQGGTSAIYEQYF. The CDR3 DNA follows: TGTGCCAGCAGTTCCGGACAGGGAGGGACTAGCGCTATCTACGAGCAGTACTTC.